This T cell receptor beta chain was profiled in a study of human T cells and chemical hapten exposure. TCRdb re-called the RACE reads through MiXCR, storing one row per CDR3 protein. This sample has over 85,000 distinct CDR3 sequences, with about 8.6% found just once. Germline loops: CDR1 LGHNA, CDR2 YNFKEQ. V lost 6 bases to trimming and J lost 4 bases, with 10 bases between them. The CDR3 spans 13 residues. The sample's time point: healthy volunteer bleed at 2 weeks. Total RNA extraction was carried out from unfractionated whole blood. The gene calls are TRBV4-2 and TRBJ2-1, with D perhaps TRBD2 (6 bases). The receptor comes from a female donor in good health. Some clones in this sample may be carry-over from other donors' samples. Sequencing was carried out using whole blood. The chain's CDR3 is CASSGRRYNEQFF. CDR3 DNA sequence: TGTGCCAGCAGTGGGAGGAGGTACAATGAGCAGTTCTTC.